Following are 30 T cell receptor beta chains from one sample sequenced in a study of T cell repertoires in cytomegalovirus infection. Antigens for these TCRs are unknown. TCRdb re-derived calls from the reads in MiXCR, one entry per CDR3 protein. The sample contains 650,000 to 900,000 distinct CDR3 sequences, 25% to 35% of which appear only once. The sample here was cultured CD8+ T cells from PBMCs, taken from culture after CMV antigen stimulation. The receptors originated from a human donor in good health (CMV status not recorded). Some clones in this sample may be carry-over from other donors' samples.

This chain links TRBV27 with TRBJ1-5, with no clear D. CDR3 length equals 15 residues. Trimming shortened V by 3 bases and J by 5 bases, and 14 bases separated the two germline ends. CDR1 and CDR2 from the germline V gene are MNHEY and SMNVEV (reference sequence). This chain's CDR3 is CASSFYSSTDQPQHF. In DNA, the CDR3 is TGTGCCAGCAGTTTTTACAGTTCTACGGATCAGCCCCAGCATTTT.

This clonotype has a handful of counts. The chain joins TRBV20-1 to TRBJ2-5; 10 bases align to TRBD2. Germline V gene data show CDR1 as DFQATT and CDR2 as SNEGSKA (reference sequence). The CDR3 consists of 15 residues. V shed 5 bases and J 5 bases; nucleotides not matched to a gene: 11. Here the CDR3 reads CSAFRSGGPGETQYF. DNA of the CDR3: TGCAGTGCTTTCCGTAGCGGGGGGCCCGGGGAGACCCAGTACTTC.

V is TRBV2 and J is TRBJ2-7, with D maybe TRBD2 (6 bases). The V gene lost 7 bases and the J gene lost 2 bases, with 9 bases spanning the gap. CDR1 SNHLY and CDR2 FYNNEI come from the germline V gene. This CDR3 contains 12 residues. The CDR3 loop is CASKGTPYEQYF. As DNA, the CDR3 is TGTGCCAGCAAAGGGACTCCCTACGAGCAGTACTTC.

The chain uses TRBV28 and TRBJ1-5; 8 nucleotides agree with TRBD1. Germline trimming cut 5 bases from V and 6 bases from J; bases unmatched to any gene: 12. Germline assignment: CDR1 MDHEN and CDR2 SYDVKM. This CDR3 has 16 amino acids. The CDR3 sequence is CASSPIRDRQGQPQHF. CDR3 nucleotides: TGTGCCAGCAGTCCTATTCGGGACAGGCAAGGTCAGCCCCAGCATTTT.

This clonotype has a count of ten or more. This chain connects TRBV7-6 to TRBJ1-2; D perhaps matches TRBD1 (6 bases). The CDR3 totals 17 residues. Looked up from germline, CDR1 is SGHVS and CDR2 is FNYEAQ. The V and J ends lost 4 bases and 2 bases respectively, with 20 bases between them. The CDR3 protein is CASSSLGNREGNYGYTF. The CDR3 DNA follows: TGTGCCAGCAGCTCCCTCGGAAACAGGGAGGGGAACTATGGCTACACCTTC.

The chain joins TRBV6-2 or TRBV6-3 to TRBJ2-1; 8 bases fit TRBD2. V dropped 0 bases and J dropped 4; count of bases not matched to a gene: 5. Germline V lookup: CDR1 MNHEY, CDR2 SVGEGT. The CDR3 runs 16 residues. CDR3 bases: TGTGCCAGCAGTTACTCGATCGAGCGGGGGTACAATGAGCAGTTCTTC. Amino acid sequence: CASSYSIERGYNEQFF.

This clonotype was counted between two and nine times. The J gene is TRBJ1-6, the V gene TRBV20-1; unclear D gene. The CDR3 covers 16 residues. Per germline, CDR1 DFQATT and CDR2 SNEGSKA (reference sequence). The V and J ends lost 6 bases and 0 bases respectively, with 15 bases between them. This CDR3 is CSARIHISSYNSPLHF. The DNA for the CDR3 is TGCAGTGCCCGTATACACATAAGCTCCTATAATTCACCCCTCCACTTT.

The chain uses TRBV4-1 and TRBJ1-1; D is unresolved. Germline assignment: CDR1 MGHRA and CDR2 YSYEKL. The CDR3 covers 13 residues. The germline V and J ends were trimmed by 5 bases and 6 bases, with 13 bases remaining between them. CDR3 region: CASSTTWEAEAFF. The CDR3 DNA follows: TGCGCCAGCAGCACGACCTGGGAGGCTGAAGCTTTCTTT.

The V gene is TRBV6-2 or TRBV6-3, the J gene TRBJ2-2; 10 positions agree with TRBD2. V trimming: 5 bases; J trimming: 2 bases; junction bases outside the gene matches: 2. Per the germline V gene, CDR1 is MNHEY and CDR2 is SVGEGT. The CDR3 runs 15 residues. The CDR3 spells CASSVAGGNTGELFF. The CDR3 DNA sequence: TGTGCCAGCAGTGTAGCGGGGGGAAACACCGGGGAGCTGTTTTTT.

The table lists this clonotype with a few counts. The rearrangement links TRBV7-9 to TRBJ2-7; 7 nucleotides match TRBD1. CDR1 is SEHNR and CDR2 is FQNEAQ in the germline V gene (reference sequence). This CDR3 has 12 amino acids. V was pared by 5 bases and J by 6 bases, with 4 bases of the junction left unmatched. DNA for the CDR3: TGTGCCAGCAGCGGTACAGGGGCCGAGCAGTACGTC. This sequence encodes CASSGTGAEQYV.

This clonotype was seen at least ten times. The genes are TRBV12-3 or TRBV12-4 and TRBJ1-1, with D possibly TRBD1 on 5 matching bases. CDR3 length: 14 residues. V was shortened by 1 base and J by 4 bases, with 10 bases between the two germline ends. The CDR3 sequence is CASSLEAGGTEAFF. The CDR3 DNA reads TGTGCCAGCAGTTTAGAGGCGGGGGGCACTGAAGCTTTCTTT.

The chain has TRBV29-1 and TRBJ2-1; D is perhaps TRBD1 (5 bases). Germline V gene data show CDR1 as SQVTM and CDR2 as ANQGSEA. Trimming left V 1 base short and J 4 bases short, with 11 bases between. The CDR3 contains 14 residues. In DNA form, the CDR3 reads TGCAGCGTTGAAGGGGGCGAGAAATACAATGAGCAGTTCTTC. It yields the protein CSVEGGEKYNEQFF.

Points on this clonotype: One end of the junction does not line up with germline, which may come from a read error. The V and J genes are TRBV7-6 and TRBJ1-2, with no clear D. The CDR3 extends over 14 amino acids. Germline V gene sequence: CDR1 SGHVS, CDR2 FNYEAQ. The CDR3 is CTSSFTTADYGYTF. CDR3 coding DNA: TGTACCAGCAGCTTTACCACGGCCGATTATGGCTACACCTTC.

This clonotype was recorded a few times. The chain links TRBV11-1 to TRBJ2-2; the match to TRBD2 covers 9 bases. The germline V gene has CDR1 SGHAT and CDR2 FQDESV (reference sequence). The CDR3 has 18 amino acids. Losses at the gene ends were 1 base for V and 6 bases for J; bases not matched to a gene: 12. The CDR3 sequence is CASSLVPAGGYGAGELFF. CDR3 nucleotide sequence: TGTGCCAGCAGCTTAGTACCAGCGGGGGGCTACGGCGCCGGGGAGCTGTTTTTT.

V and J are TRBV6-6 and TRBJ2-1; D gene uncertain. The CDR3 is 11 amino acids. Germline CDR1 reads MNHNY; CDR2 reads SVGAGI (reference sequence). V was trimmed by 5 bases and J by 15 bases, leaving 14 bases between them. DNA of the CDR3: TGTGCCAGCAGTGGTAGGGAAGGTCGGTTCTTC. It encodes CASSGREGRFF.

There are a few counts of this clonotype. This chain joins TRBV7-2 and TRBJ1-6; 7 nucleotides align to TRBD1. The CDR3 has 16 residues. Germline values: CDR1 SGHTA, CDR2 FQGNSA. The V and J ends lost 0 bases and 11 bases, in that order; junction bases with no gene match: 10. CDR3 sequence: CASSLATGFLGPPLHF. In nucleotides, the CDR3 is TGTGCCAGCAGCTTAGCGACAGGGTTTTTAGGTCCACCCCTCCACTTT.

This clonotype was seen only a few times. The rearrangement links TRBV12-3 or TRBV12-4 to TRBJ2-7; D could derive from TRBD1 or TRBD2 (5 bases each). The CDR3 is made up of 15 amino acids. Trimming cost V 7 bases and J 2 bases, with 18 bases left between them. CDR3 in amino acids: CASTLRVRGPYEQYF. CDR3 DNA sequence: TGTGCCAGCACCCTGCGGGTAAGGGGACCCTACGAGCAGTACTTC.

CDR3 nucleotides: TGCAGTGCTAGTTTACGGGGGGGACTAGCGGTTATGTATGAGCAGTTCTTC. Protein product: CSASLRGGLAVMYEQFF. V and J are TRBV20-1 and TRBJ2-1; TRBD2 matches at 11 bases. This CDR3 has 17 residues. J lost 8 bases, V lost 3 bases, and 15 bases had no gene match. CDR1 DFQATT and CDR2 SNEGSKA come from the germline V gene (reference sequence).

V is TRBV24-1 and J is TRBJ2-5, with D perhaps TRBD1 (5 bases). The ends were cut back, 3 bases at V and 0 bases at J, with 10 bases in the middle. The CDR3 has 15 residues. Germline CDR1 is KGHDR and CDR2 is SFDVKD. The CDR3 here is CATSDTYRYQETQYF. For the CDR3, the DNA is TGTGCCACCAGTGATACCTACAGGTACCAAGAGACCCAGTACTTC.

J is TRBJ2-3 and V is TRBV7-9; D unclear. Germline loops: CDR1 SEHNR, CDR2 FQNEAQ (reference sequence). V was clipped by 5 bases and J by 3 bases, with 12 bases between them. This CDR3 comprises 14 residues. In nucleotides, the CDR3 is TGTGCCAGCAGCGACATTTCTGGAACAGATACGCAGTATTTT. This sequence encodes CASSDISGTDTQYF.

This clonotype was seen more than once but under ten times. This chain joins TRBV12-3 or TRBV12-4 and TRBJ2-4, with a weak D call TRBD2 (7 bases). Trimming cost V 6 bases and J 6 bases, with 18 bases left between them. This CDR3 region has 15 residues. This CDR3 reads CASRGGGALVNIQYF. The CDR3 bases are TGTGCCAGCAGAGGGGGGGGGGCTTTGGTAAACATTCAGTACTTC.

In its sample, this clonotype was seen many times. The genes are TRBV7-2 and TRBJ1-6, with 10 bases fitting TRBD1. The germline V gene has CDR1 SGHTA and CDR2 FQGNSA. CDR3 size: 14 residues. V lost 5 bases and J lost 11; bases outside the gene matches: 6. The CDR3 nucleotides are TGTGCCAGCAGCCAAGACAGGGGGCTGACACCCCTCCACTTT. Translation: CASSQDRGLTPLHF.

The CDR3 DNA follows: TGCAGTGCTAGAGATATGTCAGGACAGGACTATAACTATGGCTACACCTTC. This translates into CSARDMSGQDYNYGYTF. The chain couples TRBV20-1 to TRBJ1-2; 7 bases align to TRBD1. Trimming took 0 bases from V and 1 from J; bases not matched to a gene: 11. This CDR3 spans 17 amino acids. Germline-derived CDR1 and CDR2 are DFQATT and SNEGSKA (reference sequence).

The sample holds many counts of this clonotype. V usage is TRBV6-5 and J usage is TRBJ2-3, with no clear D. The CDR3 contains 17 residues. Germline loops: CDR1 MNHEY, CDR2 SVGAGI. V shed 0 bases and J shed 0 bases, with 13 bases lying between them. Written as DNA, the CDR3 is TGTGCCAGCAGTTACTCGATCTCAAGAACTAGCACAGATACGCAGTATTTT. It is translated as CASSYSISRTSTDTQYF.

Ten or more counts support this clonotype. The chain couples TRBV7-2 to TRBJ2-3, with 7 bases aligning to TRBD1. V dropped 2 bases and J dropped 2; count of bases not matched to a gene: 7. Germline V gives CDR1 SGHTA, CDR2 FQGNSA. This CDR3 comprises 16 residues. The CDR3 sequence: CASSLTPDRSTDTQYF. CDR3 nucleotide sequence: TGTGCCAGCAGCTTAACGCCGGACAGGTCCACAGATACGCAGTATTTT.

This clonotype showed up just a few times. The gene calls are TRBV5-4 and TRBJ2-2; 12 bases agree with TRBD2. Per germline, CDR1 SGHNT and CDR2 YYREEE (reference sequence). J lost 5 bases, V lost 0 bases, and 2 bases had no gene match. The CDR3 runs 16 residues. The CDR3 protein is CASSLGLAGDTGELFF. In nucleotides, the CDR3 is TGTGCCAGCAGCTTGGGACTAGCGGGGGATACCGGGGAGCTGTTTTTT.

This clonotype has more than one count but fewer than ten. The chain combines TRBV4-2 with TRBJ1-2; D gene unclear. The CDR3 loop spans 16 amino acids. Germline V gene data show CDR1 as LGHNA and CDR2 as YNFKEQ. V gave up 0 bases and J gave up 5 bases, with 16 bases separating them. The CDR3 nucleotides read TGTGCCAGCAGCCAAGATCGGGCTATCGATCAATATGGCTACACCTTC. It codes for CASSQDRAIDQYGYTF.

The gene calls are TRBV19 and TRBJ1-1, with TRBD1 as a possible D gene (5 bases). Germline V gene data show CDR1 as LNHDA and CDR2 as SQIVND (reference sequence). The CDR3 contains 14 residues. Trimming cost V 2 bases and J 5 bases, with 12 bases left between them. CDR3 residues: CASSIPGLGTEAFF. In DNA, the CDR3 is TGTGCCAGTAGTATACCGGGGCTAGGGACTGAAGCTTTCTTT.

This clonotype was picked up a small number of times. A single base separates this from a much larger clone, so it may be a read error. This chain links TRBV27 with TRBJ2-1, with 7 bases aligning to TRBD1. The CDR3 covers 14 residues. Germline CDR1 MNHEY, CDR2 SMNVEV (reference sequence). The ends lost 7 bases at V and 0 bases at J; junction bases unmatched: 3. CDR3 region: CASIRDSSYNEQFF. The CDR3 nucleotides are TGTGCCAGCATCCGGGACAGCTCCTACAATGAGCAGTTCTTC.

This chain links TRBV10-3 with TRBJ2-3, with a possible D match to TRBD1 (7 bases). Germline-derived CDR1 and CDR2 are ENHRY and SYGVKD. The CDR3 totals 16 residues. Deletions cut 0 bases from V and 2 bases from J, with 12 bases between. This chain's CDR3 is CAISESGGQNTDTQYF. CDR3 nucleotides: TGTGCCATCAGTGAGTCGGGGGGACAGAACACAGATACGCAGTATTTT.